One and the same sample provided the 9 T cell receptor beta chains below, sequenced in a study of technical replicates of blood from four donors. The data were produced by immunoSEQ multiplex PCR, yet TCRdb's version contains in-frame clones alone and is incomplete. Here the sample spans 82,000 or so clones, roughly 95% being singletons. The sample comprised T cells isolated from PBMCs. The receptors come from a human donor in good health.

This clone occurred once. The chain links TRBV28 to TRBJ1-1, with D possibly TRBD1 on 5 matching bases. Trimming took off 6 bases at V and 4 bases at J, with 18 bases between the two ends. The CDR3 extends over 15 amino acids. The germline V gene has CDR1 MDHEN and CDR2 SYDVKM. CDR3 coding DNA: TGTGCCAGCAGCCCCAAGACAGCCCGACGCACTGAAGCTTTCTTT. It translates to CASSPKTARRTEAFF.

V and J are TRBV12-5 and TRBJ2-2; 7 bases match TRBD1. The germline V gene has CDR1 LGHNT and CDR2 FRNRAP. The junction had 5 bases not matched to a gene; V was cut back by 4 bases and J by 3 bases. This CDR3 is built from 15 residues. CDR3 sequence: CASGSGQVDTGELFF. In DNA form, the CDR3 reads TGTGCTAGTGGTTCCGGACAGGTGGACACCGGGGAGCTGTTTTTT. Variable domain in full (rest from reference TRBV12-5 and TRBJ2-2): DARVTQTPRHKVTEMGQEVTMRCQPILGHNTVFWYRQTMMQGLELLAYFRNRAPLDDSGMPKDRFSAEMPDATLATLKIQPSEPRDSAVYFCASGSGQVDTGELFFGEGSRLTVL.

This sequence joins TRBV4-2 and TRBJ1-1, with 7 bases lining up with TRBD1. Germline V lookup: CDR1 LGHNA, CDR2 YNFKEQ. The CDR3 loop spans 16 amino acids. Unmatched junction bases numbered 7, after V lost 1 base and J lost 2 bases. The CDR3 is CASSQVQGLENTEAFF. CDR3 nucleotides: TGTGCCAGCAGCCAAGTACAGGGGCTCGAAAACACTGAAGCTTTCTTT.

This chain's CDR3 is CASNQGLADTQYF. The CDR3, as DNA: TGTGCCAGTAATCAGGGTTTGGCAGATACGCAGTATTTT. The chain employs TRBV19 and TRBJ2-3; tentatively, D is TRBD1 (5 bases). V lost 7 bases, J lost 4 bases, and 12 bases lay in between. The CDR3 runs to 13 residues. Per germline, CDR1 LNHDA and CDR2 SQIVND (reference sequence).

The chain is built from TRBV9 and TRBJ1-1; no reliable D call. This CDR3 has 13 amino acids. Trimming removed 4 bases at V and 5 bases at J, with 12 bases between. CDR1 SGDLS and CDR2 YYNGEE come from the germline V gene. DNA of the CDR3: TGTGCCAGCAGCTATTGGACGGGGACTGAAGCTTTCTTT. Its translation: CASSYWTGTEAFF. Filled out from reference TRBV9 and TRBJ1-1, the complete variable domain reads DSGVTQTPKHLITATGQRVTLRCSPRSGDLSVYWYQQSLDQGLQFLIQYYNGEERAKGNILERFSAQQFPDLHSELNLSSLELGDSALYFCASSYWTGTEAFFGQGTRLTVV.

The CDR3 here is CASSYGIDQPQHF. Written as DNA, the CDR3 is TGTGCCAGCAGTTATGGCATCGATCAGCCCCAGCATTTT. The chain has TRBV6-5 and TRBJ1-5; D unresolved. Germline CDR1 MNHEY, CDR2 SVGAGI. The CDR3 has 13 residues. V lost 3 bases and J 5 bases, leaving 8 bases between the germline ends.

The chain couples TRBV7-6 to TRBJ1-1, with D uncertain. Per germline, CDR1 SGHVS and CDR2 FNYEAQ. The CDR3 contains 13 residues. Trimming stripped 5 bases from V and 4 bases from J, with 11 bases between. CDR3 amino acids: CASSPLLSTEAFF. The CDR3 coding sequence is TGTGCCAGCAGCCCACTGTTGAGCACTGAAGCTTTCTTT.

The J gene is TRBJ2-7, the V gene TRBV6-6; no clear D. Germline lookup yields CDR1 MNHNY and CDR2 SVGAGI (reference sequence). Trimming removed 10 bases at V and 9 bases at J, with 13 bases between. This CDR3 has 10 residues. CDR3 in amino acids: CATSEVGQYF. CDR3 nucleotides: TGTGCCACCTCAGAGGTGGGGCAGTACTTC.

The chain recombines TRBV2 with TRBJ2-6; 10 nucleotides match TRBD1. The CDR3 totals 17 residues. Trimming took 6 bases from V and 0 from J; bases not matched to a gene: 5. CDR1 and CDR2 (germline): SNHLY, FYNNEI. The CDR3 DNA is TGTGCCAGCAGAGACGGGACAGGGGTCTCTGGGGCCAACGTCCTGACTTTC. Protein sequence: CASRDGTGVSGANVLTF.